The 32 T cell receptor beta chains reported below all come from one sample, sequenced in a study of T cells in Graves' hyperthyroidism and ophthalmopathy. The CDR3 regions of TCR beta were amplified from RNA transcripts. The TCR CDR3 was amplified in a first-round RT-PCR using the HTBI primer set. TCRdb used MiXCR to reprocess the multiplex PCR reads, holding one entry per CDR3 protein. The data contain hundreds of thousands of distinct CDR3 sequences, more than 12% of them seen just once; the ten biggest clones take up about 12%. The sequenced sample consisted of blood. These receptors came from a woman aged 45-59 years with Graves' ophthalmopathy.

This clonotype has ten or more counts. The chain is built from TRBV7-2 and TRBJ1-2; no reliable D call. With 5 bases removed from V and 6 bases from J, the gap between germline ends came to 19 bases. The CDR3 covers 15 residues. CDR1 SGHTA and CDR2 FQGNSA come from the germline V gene. The CDR3 spells CASSPTFPGENGYTF. The DNA of the CDR3 is TGTGCCAGCAGCCCAACATTCCCAGGCGAGAATGGCTACACCTTC.

This clonotype is a singleton in its sample. V and J are TRBV7-9 and TRBJ2-5; 12 bases agree with TRBD1. Trimming removed 2 bases from V and 2 bases from J; junction bases left unmatched: 6. The CDR3 runs to 17 residues. CDR1 is SEHNR, CDR2 FQNEAQ, per germline (reference sequence). CDR3 in amino acids: CASSLRDRGLPQETQYF. CDR3 DNA sequence: TGTGCCAGCAGCTTAAGGGACAGGGGGCTTCCACAAGAGACCCAGTACTTC.

This clonotype was seen ten or more times. This sequence joins TRBV11-1 and TRBJ1-1; no clear D. This CDR3 comprises 11 residues. V was clipped by 6 bases and J by 5 bases, with 7 bases between them. CDR1 is SGHAT and CDR2 is FQDESV in the germline V gene (reference sequence). The CDR3 coding sequence is TGTGCCAGCAGATCTAGGACTGAAGCTTTCTTT. Translating gives CASRSRTEAFF.

The sample holds many counts of this clonotype. The chain carries TRBV28 and TRBJ2-7, with D perhaps given as TRBD1 or TRBD2 (5 bases each). The V gene lost 5 bases and the J gene lost 5 bases, with 19 bases spanning the gap. Germline-derived CDR1 and CDR2 are MDHEN and SYDVKM. The CDR3 length is 15 residues. CDR3 nucleotide sequence: TGTGCCAGCAGTGCCTTACTAGGGGTGTTCCACGAGCAGTACTTC. It encodes CASSALLGVFHEQYF.

This clonotype was counted ten times or more. The V gene is TRBV7-3, the J gene TRBJ2-1; perhaps D is TRBD1 or TRBD2 (5 bases each). V was trimmed by 2 bases and J by 4 bases, leaving 12 bases between them. The CDR3 extends over 15 amino acids. Germline assignment: CDR1 SGHTA and CDR2 FQGTGA. The CDR3 spells CASSLSRDVYNEQFF. CDR3 sequence (DNA): TGTGCCAGCAGCTTATCTCGGGACGTTTACAATGAGCAGTTCTTC.

V is TRBV5-1 and J is TRBJ2-2, with D possibly matching TRBD1 (6 bases). V was pared by 4 bases and J by 1 base, with 14 bases between. The CDR3 has 16 residues. In germline, CDR1 is SGHRS, CDR2 YFSETQ. CDR3 residues: CASSINRERNTGELFF. CDR3 nucleotide sequence: TGCGCCAGCAGCATAAACAGGGAAAGGAACACCGGGGAGCTGTTTTTT.

This clonotype was counted many times. V usage is TRBV5-1 and J usage is TRBJ2-5; TRBD2 aligns across 7 bases. With V trimmed by 0 bases and J by 4 bases, 6 bases remained unmatched. The V gene's germline CDR1 is SGHRS and CDR2 YFSETQ. This CDR3 has 15 residues. The CDR3 sequence is CASSLGGRVRETQYF. DNA for the CDR3: TGCGCCAGCAGCTTGGGTGGGAGGGTTCGAGAGACCCAGTACTTC.

This chain uses TRBV28 with TRBJ1-6, with D unclear. CDR1 and CDR2 (germline): MDHEN, SYDVKM. The CDR3 is 14 residues long. Trimming removed 7 bases at V and 5 bases at J, with 12 bases between. CDR3 coding DNA: TGTGCCAGCACGACCTTAACGAATAATTCACCCCTCCACTTT. This gives the protein CASTTLTNNSPLHF.

This clonotype was recorded at least ten times. CDR3 region: CASTPDPGMNTEAFF. The CDR3 DNA is TGTGCCAGTACCCCTGACCCGGGAATGAACACTGAAGCTTTCTTT. This rearrangement joins TRBV19 to TRBJ1-1; no clear D. CDR1 and CDR2 from the germline V gene are LNHDA and SQIVND (reference sequence). V was pared by 7 bases and J by 0 bases, with 15 bases between. There are 15 residues in the CDR3.

This clonotype was counted ten times or more. This rearrangement joins TRBV2 to TRBJ1-5; TRBD1 agrees at 8 bases. J lost 3 bases, V lost 7 bases, and 8 bases had no gene match. Germline values: CDR1 SNHLY, CDR2 FYNNEI. The CDR3 length is 15 residues. The CDR3 DNA sequence: TGTGCCAGCACCTCAGACAGGGGTGACAATCAGCCCCAGCATTTT. This encodes CASTSDRGDNQPQHF.

The chain recombines TRBV20-1 with TRBJ2-4; D not resolved. The CDR3 loop spans 14 amino acids. Germline V gene lookup returns CDR1 DFQATT and CDR2 SNEGSKA (reference sequence). Trimming removed 3 bases from V and 0 bases from J, with 9 bases in between. This chain's CDR3 is CSASNTLAKNIQYF. DNA of the CDR3: TGCAGTGCTAGTAACACGCTAGCCAAAAACATTCAGTACTTC.

At least ten counts were recorded for this clonotype. The chain joins TRBV7-9 to TRBJ2-7, with 9 bases fitting TRBD1. The V and J ends lost 5 bases and 0 bases, in that order; junction bases with no gene match: 8. The CDR3 is made up of 16 amino acids. Germline V CDR1 and CDR2: SEHNR, FQNEAQ (reference sequence). The CDR3 DNA reads as TGTGCCAGCAGCGGACGACAGGGGGTTTCCTCCTACGAGCAGTACTTC. It yields the protein CASSGRQGVSSYEQYF.

This chain links TRBV4-3 with TRBJ2-1; 8 bases agree with TRBD2. V was clipped by 1 base and J by 8 bases; unmatched bases: 7. In germline, CDR1 is LGHNA, CDR2 YSLEER. The CDR3 contains 15 residues. CDR3 sequence (DNA): TGCGCCAGCAGCCAAGGGGTCCAGGGACTAGATGAGCAGTTCTTC. It yields the protein CASSQGVQGLDEQFF.

In its sample, this clonotype was seen a few times. Being one base from a much bigger clone, this may be a read error. The rearrangement uses TRBV11-3 and TRBJ1-1; possibly TRBD1 for D (5 bases). Germline V gene data show CDR1 as SGHNT and CDR2 as YENEEA. The length of the CDR3 is 11 residues. The V end was cut by 7 bases, the J end by 8 bases, with 11 bases between. CDR3 DNA: TGTGCCAGCAACCTGGACAAAGAAGCTTTCTTT. Residues: CASNLDKEAFF. The full variable domain, rest sourced from reference TRBV11-3 and TRBJ1-1, is EAGVVQSPRYKIIEKKQPVAFWCNPISGHNTLYWYLQNLGQGPELLIRYENEEAVDDSQLPKDRFSAERLKGVDSTLKIQPAELGDSAVYLCASNLDKEAFFGQGTRLTVV.

This clonotype was found a few times. This chain connects TRBV4-2 to TRBJ2-3, with 7 bases aligning to TRBD1. The V gene end was trimmed by 6 bases and the J gene end by 0 bases; junction bases not matched to a gene: 15. The CDR3 length is 18 residues. CDR1 and CDR2 (germline): LGHNA, YNFKEQ. CDR3 sequence (DNA): TGTGCCAGCAGGGAGTCGAAACAGGGGTTCTTAAGCACAGATACGCAGTATTTT. Translated, it gives CASRESKQGFLSTDTQYF.

In this sample, this clonotype turned up once. The junction does not match germline at one end; this may be a read error. The chain has TRBV20-1 and TRBJ2-5; 10 bases are a match to TRBD2. The CDR3 loop spans 14 amino acids. Germline V CDR1 and CDR2: DFQATT, SNEGSKA (reference sequence). As DNA, the CDR3 is TGCAGTGCTAGATGGCTAGCGGGAGTGGAGACCCAGCACTTC. This sequence encodes CSARWLAGVETQHF.

This clonotype was counted at least ten times. The chain joins TRBV27 to TRBJ2-2; 7 nucleotides agree with TRBD2. After removal of 10 bases from V and 1 base from J, the junction contained 12 bases not matched to a gene. Per the germline V gene, CDR1 is MNHEY and CDR2 is SMNVEV (reference sequence). CDR3 length: 16 residues. CDR3 DNA: TGTGCCACCTATGAAGCGGGACTAAGGAACACCGGGGAGCTGTTTTTT. It encodes CATYEAGLRNTGELFF.

This clonotype was counted many times. The V and J genes are TRBV2 and TRBJ2-1; 16 nucleotides align to TRBD2. Looked up from germline, CDR1 is SNHLY and CDR2 is FYNNEI. The trim removed 7 bases at V and 9 bases at J, leaving 3 bases unmatched. This CDR3 contains 14 residues. CDR3 loop: CASIGTSGRGEQFF. DNA of the CDR3: TGTGCCAGCATCGGGACTAGCGGGAGGGGTGAGCAGTTCTTC.

This clonotype appeared many times. This chain joins TRBV2 and TRBJ2-1; 8 nucleotides line up with TRBD1. In germline, CDR1 is SNHLY, CDR2 FYNNEI. The CDR3 consists of 18 residues. The trim removed 6 bases at V and 5 bases at J, leaving 18 bases unmatched. This CDR3 is CASRPIIKGQGMDNEQFF. The CDR3, as DNA: TGTGCCAGCAGACCCATAATAAAAGGACAGGGTATGGACAATGAGCAGTTCTTC. Full variable domain (missing parts from reference TRBV2 and TRBJ2-1): EPEVTQTPSHQVTQMGQEVILRCVPISNHLYFYWYRQILGQKVEFLVSFYNNEISEKSEIFDDQFSVERPDGSNFTLKIRSTKLEDSAMYFCASRPIIKGQGMDNEQFFGPGTRLTVL.

This clonotype was counted at least ten times. The gene calls are TRBV12-3 or TRBV12-4 and TRBJ1-1; no reliable D call. Trimming took 10 bases from V and 6 from J, leaving 21 bases between them. The CDR3 has 14 residues. The CDR3 reads CATLSPSSGAEAFF. Here the CDR3 DNA reads TGTGCCACCCTATCGCCCAGCAGCGGAGCTGAAGCTTTCTTT.

This clonotype was observed a handful of times. This chain connects TRBV6-5 to TRBJ1-4; D not certain. Trimming removed 2 bases from V and 3 bases from J, with 4 bases in between. This CDR3 comprises 13 residues. The germline V gene has CDR1 MNHEY and CDR2 SVGAGI. The CDR3: CASSYGPNEKLFF. In DNA, the CDR3 is TGTGCCAGCAGTTACGGTCCTAATGAAAAACTGTTTTTT.

This clonotype was detected many times. The chain recombines TRBV6-1 with TRBJ1-5, with no clear D. In germline, CDR1 is MNHNS, CDR2 SASEGT. V was pared by 2 bases and J by 2 bases, with 16 bases between. The CDR3 has 17 residues. The CDR3 is CASSEIGSGLGNQPQHF. CDR3 bases: TGTGCCAGCAGTGAAATTGGTTCGGGGTTGGGCAATCAGCCCCAGCATTTT.

This clonotype was seen a few times. The CDR3 DNA is TGCGCCAGCAGCTTGGGACAGACCTACACCGGGGAGCTGTTTTTT. It translates to CASSLGQTYTGELFF. The gene calls are TRBV5-1 and TRBJ2-2, with a possible D match to TRBD1 (5 bases). This CDR3 contains 15 residues. Germline lookup yields CDR1 SGHRS and CDR2 YFSETQ. V lost 0 bases and J 3 bases, leaving 9 bases between the germline ends.

V usage is TRBV9 and J usage is TRBJ2-2; the match to TRBD2 covers 12 bases. The J segment lost 8 bases and the V segment lost 0 bases, leaving 5 bases of the junction unmatched. CDR3 length: 16 amino acids. Germline V CDR1 and CDR2: SGDLS, YYNGEE. CDR3 DNA sequence: TGTGCCAGCAGCGTAGGATCTAGCGGGAGGGTTGGGGAGCTGTTTTTT. This encodes CASSVGSSGRVGELFF.

In its sample, this clonotype was seen many times. V is TRBV29-1 and J is TRBJ1-5, with TRBD1 matching over 7 bases. The length of the CDR3 is 15 residues. The V segment lost 6 bases and the J segment 0 bases; nucleotides outside the gene matches: 8. The germline V gene encodes CDR1 SQVTM and CDR2 ANQGSEA. CDR3 sequence (DNA): TGCAGCGTGAGGGACAGCGGACCTAGCAATCAGCCCCAGCATTTT. This codes for CSVRDSGPSNQPQHF.

This clonotype appeared many times. The V call is TRBV27, the J call TRBJ1-1; 7 bases line up with TRBD1. The V gene end was trimmed by 5 bases and the J gene end by 8 bases; junction bases not matched to a gene: 8. Germline V gene sequence: CDR1 MNHEY, CDR2 SMNVEV (reference sequence). The CDR3 runs 13 residues. As DNA, the CDR3 is TGTGCCAGCAGTCCGAGGACAGGACGAGAAGCTTTCTTT. Residues: CASSPRTGREAFF.

The sample holds many counts of this clonotype. The gene calls are TRBV28 and TRBJ1-5; tentative D call: TRBD1 (6 bases). CDR3 length: 15 residues. The V gene's germline CDR1 is MDHEN and CDR2 SYDVKM. Deletions cut 6 bases from V and 6 bases from J, with 18 bases between. CDR3 sequence (DNA): TGTGCCAGCAGACCCGATGGGGGGCGCGGTCAGCCCCAGCATTTT. Translated: CASRPDGGRGQPQHF.

As regards this clonotype: A junction boundary mismatches the germline segment, possibly from a read error. The rearrangement joins TRBV5-6 to TRBJ2-7, with D perhaps given as TRBD1 or TRBD2 (5 bases each). Germline loops: CDR1 SGHDT, CDR2 YYEEEE. CDR3 length: 13 amino acids. CDR3 DNA sequence: TGTACCAGCAGCTATACACCTGGGGGCGAGCAGTACTTC. Translation: CTSSYTPGGEQYF.

This chain uses TRBV7-2 with TRBJ2-7; a weak D match, TRBD2 (6 bases). The V end was cut by 1 base, the J end by 7 bases, with 14 bases between. From germline, CDR1 is SGHTA and CDR2 FQGNSA. The CDR3 loop spans 14 amino acids. CDR3 sequence reads: CASSLDPAGWEQYF. In nucleotides, the CDR3 is TGTGCCAGCAGCTTAGACCCAGCGGGCTGGGAGCAGTACTTC.

This clonotype was detected ten times or more. CDR3 nucleotide sequence: TGTGCCAGCAGTTATCCCGGGACCGATGAAGCTTTCTTT. Its translation: CASSYPGTDEAFF. The chain has TRBV6-1 and TRBJ1-1; a weak D match, TRBD1 (5 bases). CDR1 and CDR2 (germline): MNHNS, SASEGT. V lost 5 bases to trimming and J lost 7 bases, with 14 bases between them. The CDR3 loop spans 13 amino acids.

There are many counts of this clonotype. The gene calls are TRBV20-1 and TRBJ1-2, with D possibly matching TRBD1 (5 bases). Trimming pared 3 bases from V and 3 bases from J, leaving 11 bases between. Germline values: CDR1 DFQATT, CDR2 SNEGSKA (reference sequence). The CDR3 is 13 residues long. Here the CDR3 DNA reads TGCAGTGCTAGCCCAGGGTTATACTATGGCTACACCTTC. It encodes CSASPGLYYGYTF.

The sample holds many counts of this clonotype. The J gene is TRBJ2-3, the V gene TRBV20-1; TRBD2 matches 8 bases. The CDR3 covers 14 residues. The germline CDR1 and CDR2 sequences are DFQATT and SNEGSKA (reference sequence). V shed 4 bases and J 3 bases; nucleotides not matched to a gene: 6. This CDR3 is CSAINGRATDTQYF. Here the CDR3 DNA reads TGCAGTGCTATAAACGGGAGGGCAACAGATACGCAGTATTTT.